The next 10 T cell receptor beta chains were all read from a single sample in a study of T cells after yellow fever vaccination. TCRdb independently ran MiXCR on the 5' RACE reads; one entry per CDR3 protein. This sample has 550,000 or so distinct CDR3 sequences, with roughly 21% found just once. The sample in question was PBMCs, obtained 15 days after the yellow fever booster vaccination. These receptors were taken from a man younger than 40 who received the YFV17D yellow fever vaccine.

This clonotype was detected only a few times. This chain links TRBV12-3 or TRBV12-4 with TRBJ2-5, with D perhaps matching TRBD1 (6 bases). CDR3 length: 16 residues. V was clipped by 6 bases and J by 1 base, with 18 bases between them. This CDR3 is CASRPNGVGGQETQYF. As DNA, the CDR3 is TGTGCCAGCAGGCCCAACGGGGTAGGGGGCCAAGAGACCCAGTACTTC.

The genes are TRBV7-2 and TRBJ1-2, with 8 bases that match TRBD1. The CDR3 consists of 12 residues. Germline values: CDR1 SGHTA, CDR2 FQGNSA. V dropped 4 bases and J dropped 8; count of bases not matched to a gene: 3. The CDR3 DNA follows: TGTGCCAGCAGCTGGACAGGGAACGGCTACACCTTC. It codes for CASSWTGNGYTF.

This clonotype occurred a few times. The genes are TRBV29-1 and TRBJ2-5, with 8 bases aligning to TRBD1. The CDR3 has 14 amino acids. In germline, CDR1 is SQVTM, CDR2 ANQGSEA. With V trimmed by 1 base and J by 7 bases, 8 bases remained unmatched. The DNA of the CDR3 is TGCAGCGTTGAAGCGGACAGGGTAGGAGGGACCCAGTACTTC. Its protein product is CSVEADRVGGTQYF.

This clonotype has only a few counts. The V call is TRBV12-3 or TRBV12-4, the J call TRBJ1-3, with no clear D. V lost 7 bases and J lost 4, with 11 bases in between. The CDR3 runs to 13 residues. This CDR3 reads CASTPSLGNTIYF. The CDR3 DNA is TGTGCCAGCACACCATCCCTGGGAAACACCATATATTTT.

This clonotype was detected only a few times. This rearrangement joins TRBV29-1 to TRBJ2-7, with TRBD1 matching over 11 bases. The CDR3 has 14 amino acids. Germline CDR1 and CDR2: SQVTM and ANQGSEA. Trimming removed 6 bases from V and 2 bases from J; junction bases left unmatched: 6. The CDR3 coding sequence is TGCAGCGTCGCCGCGGGACAGGGGGCCTACGAGCAGTACTTC. This codes for CSVAAGQGAYEQYF.

V usage is TRBV20-1 and J usage is TRBJ2-5; a possible D gene is TRBD1 (6 bases). The CDR3 has 13 residues. CDR1 is DFQATT and CDR2 is SNEGSKA in the germline V gene (reference sequence). CDR3 residues: CCGSPAGEETQYF. CDR3 nucleotides: TGCTGTGGGAGTCCGGCAGGGGAAGAGACCCAGTACTTC.

The V gene is TRBV19, the J gene TRBJ2-5; 7 bases are a match to TRBD1. Germline values: CDR1 LNHDA, CDR2 SQIVND (reference sequence). The V and J ends lost 10 bases and 4 bases, in that order; junction bases with no gene match: 9. The CDR3 is 13 residues long. The CDR3 DNA sequence: TGTGCCACCAAAGACAGGGTGAGAGAGACCCAGTACTTC. Translating it yields CATKDRVRETQYF. The full variable domain, its missing parts supplied by reference TRBV19 and TRBJ2-5, is DGGITQSPKYLFRKEGQNVTLSCEQNLNHDAMYWYRQDPGQGLRLIYYSQIVNDFQKGDIAEGYSVSREKKESFPLTVTSAQKNPTAFYLCATKDRVRETQYFGPGTRLLVL.

The table lists this clonotype with many counts. The J gene is TRBJ2-1, the V gene TRBV7-2; D unclear. CDR1 and CDR2 from the germline V gene are SGHTA and FQGNSA. Trimming left V 5 bases short and J 3 bases short, with 11 bases between. This CDR3 is 14 amino acids long. The CDR3 loop reads CASSPPPSYNEQFF. CDR3 DNA: TGTGCCAGCAGCCCCCCCCCCAGCTACAATGAGCAGTTCTTC.

This clonotype was seen a handful of times. The chain is built from TRBV2 and TRBJ2-6; D not certain. Germline CDR1 SNHLY, CDR2 FYNNEI. Between the trimmed V and J ends, which lost 6 bases and 4 bases, there was a span of 13 bases. The CDR3 is made up of 15 amino acids. The CDR3 sequence: CASSVGGVGANVLTF. CDR3 sequence (DNA): TGTGCCAGCAGCGTCGGTGGGGTCGGGGCCAACGTCCTGACTTTC.

The table lists this clonotype with a few counts. The chain couples TRBV27 to TRBJ2-7; D might be TRBD2 (6 bases). Trimming took 6 bases from V and 0 from J, leaving 15 bases between them. The CDR3 covers 15 residues. Germline lookup yields CDR1 MNHEY and CDR2 SMNVEV (reference sequence). As DNA, the CDR3 is TGTGCCAGCAGGATTAGCGGAATACCCTCCTACGAGCAGTACTTC. This translates into CASRISGIPSYEQYF.